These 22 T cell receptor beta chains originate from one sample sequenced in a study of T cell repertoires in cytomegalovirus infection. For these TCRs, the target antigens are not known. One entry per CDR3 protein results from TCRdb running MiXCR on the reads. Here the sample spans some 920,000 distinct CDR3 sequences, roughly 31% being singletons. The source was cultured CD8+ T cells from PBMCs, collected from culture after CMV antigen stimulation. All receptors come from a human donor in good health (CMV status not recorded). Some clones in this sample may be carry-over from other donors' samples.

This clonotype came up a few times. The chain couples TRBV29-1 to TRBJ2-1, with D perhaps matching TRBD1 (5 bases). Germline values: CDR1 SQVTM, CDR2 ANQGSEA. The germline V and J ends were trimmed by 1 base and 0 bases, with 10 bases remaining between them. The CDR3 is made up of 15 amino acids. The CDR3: CSVEGQRSSYNEQFF. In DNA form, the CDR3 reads TGCAGCGTTGAAGGACAGAGGAGCTCCTACAATGAGCAGTTCTTC.

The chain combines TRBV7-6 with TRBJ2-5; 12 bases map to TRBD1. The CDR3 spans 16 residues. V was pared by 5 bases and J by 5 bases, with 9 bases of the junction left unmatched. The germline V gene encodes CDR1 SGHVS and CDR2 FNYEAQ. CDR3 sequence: CASSPGQGAAWETQYF. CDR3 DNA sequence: TGTGCCAGCAGCCCGGGACAGGGGGCAGCGTGGGAGACCCAGTACTTC.

CDR3 loop: CASSGYIQYF. In DNA, the CDR3 is TGTGCCAGCAGCGGATATATTCAGTACTTC. The chain joins TRBV9 to TRBJ2-4; D unresolved. Germline loops: CDR1 SGDLS, CDR2 YYNGEE. CDR3 length equals 10 residues. V lost 3 bases, J lost 10 bases, and 5 bases lay in between.

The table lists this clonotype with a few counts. CDR3 nucleotides: TGTGCCAGCAGCCCGCTGACAGGGAGGAACACTGAAGCTTTCTTT. This encodes CASSPLTGRNTEAFF. V is TRBV7-9 and J is TRBJ1-1, with TRBD1 matching over 7 bases. This CDR3 spans 15 amino acids. Germline V gives CDR1 SEHNR, CDR2 FQNEAQ (reference sequence). Losses at the gene ends were 5 bases for V and 1 base for J; bases not matched to a gene: 7.

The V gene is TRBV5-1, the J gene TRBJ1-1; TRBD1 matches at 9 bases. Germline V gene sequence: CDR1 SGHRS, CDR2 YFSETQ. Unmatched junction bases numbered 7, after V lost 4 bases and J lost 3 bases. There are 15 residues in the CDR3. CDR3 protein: CASSQGTGQDTEAFF. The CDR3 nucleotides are TGCGCCAGCAGCCAGGGGACAGGGCAAGACACTGAAGCTTTCTTT.

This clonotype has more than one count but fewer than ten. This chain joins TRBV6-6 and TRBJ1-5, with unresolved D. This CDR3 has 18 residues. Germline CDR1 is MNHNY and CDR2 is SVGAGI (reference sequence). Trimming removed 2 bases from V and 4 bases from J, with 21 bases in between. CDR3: CASSYPPRIRPPNQPQHF. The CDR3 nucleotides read TGTGCCAGCAGTTACCCCCCTCGGATCCGACCCCCTAATCAGCCCCAGCATTTT.

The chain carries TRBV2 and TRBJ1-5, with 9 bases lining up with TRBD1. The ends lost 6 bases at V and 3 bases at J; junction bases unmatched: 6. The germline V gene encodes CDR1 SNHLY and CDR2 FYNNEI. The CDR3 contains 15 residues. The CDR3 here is CASSPGQGVNQPQHF. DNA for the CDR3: TGTGCCAGCAGCCCGGGACAGGGTGTCAATCAGCCCCAGCATTTT.

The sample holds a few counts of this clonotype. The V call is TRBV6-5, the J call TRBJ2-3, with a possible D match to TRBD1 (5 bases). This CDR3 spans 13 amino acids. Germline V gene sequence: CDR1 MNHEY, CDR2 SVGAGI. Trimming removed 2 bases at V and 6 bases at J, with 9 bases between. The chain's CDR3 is CASSYGADDTQYF. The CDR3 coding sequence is TGTGCCAGCAGTTACGGGGCAGACGATACGCAGTATTTT.

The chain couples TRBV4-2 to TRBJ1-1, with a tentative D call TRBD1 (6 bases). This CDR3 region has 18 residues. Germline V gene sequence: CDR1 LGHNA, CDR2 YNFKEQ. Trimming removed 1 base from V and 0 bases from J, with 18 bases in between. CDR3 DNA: TGTGCCAGCAGCCAAGTTTTCTATAGAGCAGGGGTGAACACTGAAGCTTTCTTT. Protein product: CASSQVFYRAGVNTEAFF.

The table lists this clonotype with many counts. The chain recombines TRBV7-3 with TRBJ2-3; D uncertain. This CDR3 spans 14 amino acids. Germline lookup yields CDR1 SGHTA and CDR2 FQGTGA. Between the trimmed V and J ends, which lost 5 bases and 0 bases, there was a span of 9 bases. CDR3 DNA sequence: TGTGCCAGCAGCCACCCCGAAAGCACAGATACGCAGTATTTT. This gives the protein CASSHPESTDTQYF.

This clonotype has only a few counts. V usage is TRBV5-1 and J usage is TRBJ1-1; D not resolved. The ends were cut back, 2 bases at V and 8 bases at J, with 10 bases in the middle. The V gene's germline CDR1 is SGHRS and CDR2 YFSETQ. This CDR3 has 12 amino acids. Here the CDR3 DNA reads TGCGCCAGCAGCTTTGGTAGCGTAGAAGCTTTCTTT. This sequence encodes CASSFGSVEAFF.

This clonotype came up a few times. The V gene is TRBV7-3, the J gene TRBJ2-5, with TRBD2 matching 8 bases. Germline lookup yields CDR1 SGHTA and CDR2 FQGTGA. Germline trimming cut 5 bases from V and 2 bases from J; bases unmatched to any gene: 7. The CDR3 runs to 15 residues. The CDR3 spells CASSPGLVTQETQYF. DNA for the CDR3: TGTGCCAGCAGCCCGGGACTAGTGACTCAAGAGACCCAGTACTTC.

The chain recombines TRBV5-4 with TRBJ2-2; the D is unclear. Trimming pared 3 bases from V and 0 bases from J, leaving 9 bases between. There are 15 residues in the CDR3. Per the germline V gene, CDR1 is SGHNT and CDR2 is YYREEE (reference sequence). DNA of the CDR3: TGTGCCAGCAGCTCCGACGGAACGAACACCGGGGAGCTGTTTTTT. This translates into CASSSDGTNTGELFF.

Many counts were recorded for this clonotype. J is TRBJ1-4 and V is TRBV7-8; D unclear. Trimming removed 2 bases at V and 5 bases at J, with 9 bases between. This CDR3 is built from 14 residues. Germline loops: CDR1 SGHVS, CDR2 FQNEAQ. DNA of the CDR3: TGTGCCAGCAGCTTACTGGGCACAAATGAAAAACTGTTTTTT. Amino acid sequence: CASSLLGTNEKLFF.

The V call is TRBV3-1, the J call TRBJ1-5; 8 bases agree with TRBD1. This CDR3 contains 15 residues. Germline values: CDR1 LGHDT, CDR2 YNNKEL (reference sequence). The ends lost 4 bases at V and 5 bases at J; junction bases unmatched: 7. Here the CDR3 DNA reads TGTGCCAGCAGCCCCGGGACAGGAAAGGATCAGCCCCAGCATTTT. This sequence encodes CASSPGTGKDQPQHF.

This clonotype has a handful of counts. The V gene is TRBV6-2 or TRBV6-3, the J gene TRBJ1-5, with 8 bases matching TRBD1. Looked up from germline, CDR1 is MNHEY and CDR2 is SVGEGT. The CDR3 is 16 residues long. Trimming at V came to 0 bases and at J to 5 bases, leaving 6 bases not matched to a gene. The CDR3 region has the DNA TGTGCCAGCAGTTACTCGAGGACAGGGACCCATCAGCCCCAGCATTTT. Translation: CASSYSRTGTHQPQHF.

CDR3 sequence reads: CASTQAGFSGNTIYF. In nucleotides, the CDR3 is TGTGCCAGCACTCAAGCAGGGTTTTCTGGAAACACCATATATTTT. The chain links TRBV12-3 or TRBV12-4 to TRBJ1-3; D might be TRBD1 (5 bases). The V and J ends lost 7 bases and 1 base respectively, with 14 bases between them. The CDR3 spans 15 residues.

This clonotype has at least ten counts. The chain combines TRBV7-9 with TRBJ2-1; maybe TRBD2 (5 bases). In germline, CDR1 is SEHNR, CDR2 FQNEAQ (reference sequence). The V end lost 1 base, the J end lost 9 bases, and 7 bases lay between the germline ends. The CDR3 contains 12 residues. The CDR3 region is CASSLVAGEQFF. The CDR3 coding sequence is TGTGCCAGCAGCTTAGTGGCGGGTGAGCAGTTCTTC.

Written as DNA, the CDR3 is TGTGCCAGCACTGCGTGGCAGGGGAAGCCCTACGAGCAGTACTTC. It codes for CASTAWQGKPYEQYF. V is TRBV6-1 and J is TRBJ2-7; the D gene is possibly TRBD1 (6 bases). With 7 bases removed from V and 2 bases from J, the gap between germline ends came to 18 bases. The CDR3 length is 15 residues. Germline CDR1 and CDR2: MNHNS and SASEGT.

For the CDR3, the DNA is TGTGCCAGCAGTTATATCGACTCTGGAAACACCATATATTTT. Its translation is CASSYIDSGNTIYF. The rearrangement joins TRBV28 to TRBJ1-3; D remains ambiguous. The germline CDR1 and CDR2 sequences are MDHEN and SYDVKM. The CDR3 totals 14 residues. The V end lost 4 bases, the J end lost 0 bases, and 7 bases lay between the germline ends.

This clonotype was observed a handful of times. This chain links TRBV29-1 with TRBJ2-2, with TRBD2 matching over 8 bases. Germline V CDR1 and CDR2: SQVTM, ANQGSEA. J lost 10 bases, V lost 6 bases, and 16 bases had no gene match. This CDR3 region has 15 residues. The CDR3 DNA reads TGCAGCGTCTTCTACCGGGGACTAGGGGACTCGGAGCTGTTTTTT. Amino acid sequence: CSVFYRGLGDSELFF.

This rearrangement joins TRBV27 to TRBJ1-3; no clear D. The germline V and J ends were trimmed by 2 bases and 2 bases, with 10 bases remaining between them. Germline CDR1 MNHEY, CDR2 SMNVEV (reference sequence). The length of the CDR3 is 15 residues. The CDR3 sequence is CASSLDTTAGNTIYF. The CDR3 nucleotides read TGTGCCAGCAGTTTAGACACGACTGCTGGAAACACCATATATTTT.